Given below is one T cell receptor beta chain in context. Its antigen specificity is not known. No base quality values were provided; no much bigger clone lies one nucleotide off. The source of the sample is a study of blood T cell repertoires in COVID-19 (dated by TCRdb to about 2020). General notes on the study: The collaborator samples originated in the United States, Italy and Spain and spanned the acute and convalescent phases of COVID-19. The material from the prospective study consisted of cDNA or gDNA derived from T cells, B-cell-depleted T cells, or PBMCs. The dataset comprised deeply sampled blood TCRbeta repertoires from subjects exposed to, actively infected with, or recovered from COVID-19. The repertoires were made available in a free public database intended to serve as a resource for research on the immune response to SARS-CoV-2. The samples were drawn from the first 160 participants of the ongoing ImmuneRACE study and from 1,254 subjects provided by 6 global collaborators. Nearly every sample came with metadata listing a de-identified subject ID, COVID-19 status, age in years and sex. Where available, HLA class I and class II types were taken from metadata supplied by the sample provider and were not determined by assay-based typing.

TCRbeta CDR3 regions were amplified from genomic DNA by means of the immunoSEQ Assay, a bias-controlled multiplex PCR. In the paper's pipeline: The number of nucleated cells in each sample was estimated by amplification of reference gene primers within the assay. To quantify the absolute abundance of each unique TCRbeta CDR3 rearrangement, sequence reads were collapsed and filtered. For each sample, productive Simpson clonality was calculated as the square root of Simpson's diversity index across productive rearrangements. What TCRdb holds here is the immuneACCESS table cut down to in-frame rearrangements. Part of the clones is not present; checked against another copy, under half of the missing clones reflect an unresolved V gene, and the others are unexplained. That table supplies the V and J calls and clone size; D and trimming were determined from the DNA. The sample table lists hundreds of thousands of clones, around 85% of them with a count of one. The ten largest make up roughly 1.9% of the sample.

A second Seattle source provided samples from volunteer blood donors who had recovered from COVID-19. The collaborating institutions used their own protocols to collect whole blood in K2EDTA tubes. For TCRbeta analysis, collaborator samples were shipped as frozen whole blood, as isolated PBMCs, or as DNA extracted from either sample type. The CDR3, from cysteine to phenylalanine, totals 14 residues. The DNA shown is the 42-base CDR3, in frame from base 1. CDR1 and CDR2 were assigned from the germline V gene as SGDLS and YYNGEE. The trim is 0 bases for V and 5 bases for J, with a gap of 8 bases between the germline ends. What the study reported, not specific to this receptor: Clinical and demographic metadata were provided uncurated, with the amount varying by source and participant.

Sequencing input: peripheral blood. In this chain, TRBV9 is recombined with TRBJ2-2; the D gene is perhaps TRBD1, from 5 matching bases. The sequence derives from a woman in her 30s who had recovered from COVID-19. The bases read TGTGCCAGCAGCGTAGGGGGCCCGACCGGGGAGCTGTTTTTT. It translates to CASSVGGPTGELFF.